These 25 T cell receptor beta chains were all obtained from the same sample, sequenced in a study of neurological immune-mediated disorders. Each CDR3 protein gets one entry after TCRdb re-called the 5' RACE reads with MiXCR. This table has 65,000 to 95,000 distinct CDR3 sequences, 4% to 6% appearing once. The specimen sequenced was PBMCs. These TCRs come from a young woman with multiple sclerosis.

This clonotype was seen many times. This chain links TRBV20-1 with TRBJ1-3; tentatively, D is TRBD1 (5 bases). There are 14 residues in the CDR3. The V end was cut by 1 base, the J end by 2 bases, with 9 bases between. CDR1 and CDR2 from the germline V gene are DFQATT and SNEGSKA (reference sequence). In nucleotides, the CDR3 is TGCAGTGCTAGAGTCAGGGCTACTGGAAACACCATATATTTT. Translated: CSARVRATGNTIYF.

This clonotype has ten or more counts. This chain connects TRBV6-2 or TRBV6-3 to TRBJ2-7; D possibly corresponds to TRBD1 (6 bases). This CDR3 spans 13 amino acids. Germline V gene lookup returns CDR1 MNHEY and CDR2 SVGEGT. V was clipped by 5 bases and J by 0 bases, with 8 bases between them. The CDR3: CASSTGHSYEQYV. In DNA, the CDR3 is TGTGCCAGCAGTACGGGACACTCCTACGAGCAGTACGTC.

This clonotype was observed many times. This rearrangement joins TRBV5-6 to TRBJ2-5; D gene uncertain. In germline, CDR1 is SGHDT, CDR2 YYEEEE. The V end was cut by 0 bases, the J end by 0 bases, with 6 bases between. This CDR3 comprises 14 residues. CDR3 sequence reads: CASSLAVYQETQYF. The CDR3 coding sequence is TGTGCCAGCAGCTTGGCCGTCTACCAAGAGACCCAGTACTTC.

Ten or more counts support this clonotype. V and J are TRBV12-3 or TRBV12-4 and TRBJ1-5; weak D call: TRBD1 (6 bases). V was trimmed by 6 bases and J by 3 bases, leaving 9 bases between them. The CDR3 length is 13 residues. CDR3 loop: CASRQGNNQPQHF. CDR3 DNA sequence: TGTGCCAGCAGGCAGGGGAACAATCAGCCCCAGCATTTT.

This clonotype turned up a few times. The V gene is TRBV7-2, the J gene TRBJ2-2; possibly TRBD1 or TRBD2 for D (5 bases each). The CDR3 totals 16 residues. V was clipped by 5 bases and J by 1 base, with 14 bases between them. In germline, CDR1 is SGHTA, CDR2 FQGNSA. Here the CDR3 DNA reads TGTGCCAGCAGCCCGAGGGGACGGGGGAACACCGGGGAGCTGTTTTTT. The encoded protein is CASSPRGRGNTGELFF.

This CDR3 reads CATQSGTGSTGELFF. The CDR3 DNA reads TGTGCCACCCAAAGCGGGACAGGGTCCACCGGGGAGCTGTTTTTT. This sequence joins TRBV10-3 and TRBJ2-2, with 9 positions matching TRBD1. V lost 10 bases and J lost 4; bases outside the gene matches: 10. Germline loops: CDR1 ENHRY, CDR2 SYGVKD. The CDR3 consists of 15 residues.

This clonotype showed up many times. V is TRBV10-2 and J is TRBJ2-7; TRBD2 is a possible D gene (6 bases). CDR3 length: 15 amino acids. The germline V gene has CDR1 WSHSY and CDR2 SAAADI. V was trimmed by 5 bases and J by 4 bases, leaving 18 bases between them. The CDR3 reads CASSPRDSFTYEQYV. The DNA of the CDR3 is TGCGCCAGCAGTCCCCGGGACTCCTTCACTTACGAGCAGTACGTC.

The J gene is TRBJ1-1, the V gene TRBV12-3 or TRBV12-4; D is unresolved. V dropped 0 bases and J dropped 1 base, with 9 bases sitting between them. CDR3 size: 15 residues. As DNA, the CDR3 is TGTGCCAGCAGTTTAGCTCAGATTCAGAACACTGAAGCTTTCTTT. As protein: CASSLAQIQNTEAFF.

This clonotype was counted ten times or more. The V call is TRBV10-3, the J call TRBJ2-1; 9 bases agree with TRBD1. V shed 5 bases, J shed 13 bases, and the junction held 3 bases outside the gene matches. The CDR3 runs 11 residues. In germline, CDR1 is ENHRY, CDR2 SYGVKD. CDR3 nucleotides: TGTGCCATCAGTCGGGACAGGGACCAGTTCTTC. Its translation is CAISRDRDQFF.

In this sample, this clonotype turned up many times. Mismatch with germline at one junction end may stem from a read error. The chain couples TRBV6-5 to TRBJ2-1; 8 positions agree with TRBD1. Germline-derived CDR1 and CDR2 are MNHEY and SVGAGI. The CDR3 is 14 residues long. This CDR3 is CASSLSRDRPYRLF. The CDR3 bases are TGTGCCAGCAGTTTGTCCCGGGACAGGCCTTATCGCCTCTTC.

This clonotype was recorded at least ten times. The rearrangement uses TRBV20-1 and TRBJ2-5; D may be TRBD2 (6 bases). The CDR3 contains 14 residues. The germline V and J ends were trimmed by 4 bases and 5 bases, with 17 bases remaining between them. Germline V CDR1 and CDR2: DFQATT, SNEGSKA (reference sequence). As DNA, the CDR3 is TGCAGTGCTACCCCGCGGCGGGGCACGGAGACCCAGTACTTC. Amino acid sequence: CSATPRRGTETQYF.

The V gene is TRBV20-1, the J gene TRBJ2-1, with 7 bases fitting TRBD2. The junction had 6 bases not matched to a gene; V was cut back by 5 bases and J by 2 bases. Germline CDR1 DFQATT, CDR2 SNEGSKA (reference sequence). The CDR3 consists of 14 residues. As DNA, the CDR3 is TGCAGTGCTCCTGGGAGGGGAGCCTACAATGAGCAGTTCTTC. Amino acids: CSAPGRGAYNEQFF.

This clonotype was counted many times. The J gene is TRBJ1-1, the V gene TRBV12-3 or TRBV12-4; 7 nucleotides align to TRBD1. There are 13 residues in the CDR3. V was clipped by 7 bases and J by 7 bases; unmatched bases: 9. Written as DNA, the CDR3 is TGTGCCAGCAAAGGGACAGTTAATGTTGAAGCTTTCTTT. This encodes CASKGTVNVEAFF.

This clonotype was recorded at least ten times. J is TRBJ2-1 and V is TRBV5-1; possibly TRBD1 or TRBD2 for D (5 bases each). The CDR3 runs to 13 residues. Germline V gene sequence: CDR1 SGHRS, CDR2 YFSETQ. V lost 3 bases to trimming and J lost 5 bases, with 9 bases between them. CDR3 sequence (DNA): TGCGCCAGCAGCTCAGTGGGGGACAATGAGCAGTTCTTC. Translating gives CASSSVGDNEQFF.

This clonotype was found many times. The rearrangement joins TRBV20-1 to TRBJ2-2; TRBD2 aligns across 11 bases. This CDR3 is 16 amino acids long. Germline-derived CDR1 and CDR2 are DFQATT and SNEGSKA (reference sequence). With 6 bases clipped from V and 4 bases from J, the junction kept 10 bases outside the gene matches. CDR3 in amino acids: CSAKLAGGLSTGELFF. DNA of the CDR3: TGCAGTGCCAAATTAGCGGGGGGGCTGAGCACCGGGGAGCTGTTTTTT.

This clonotype came up many times. This chain joins TRBV5-6 and TRBJ1-2; possibly TRBD1 for D (6 bases). V was trimmed by 5 bases and J by 8 bases, leaving 16 bases between them. The germline V gene encodes CDR1 SGHDT and CDR2 YYEEEE. CDR3 length: 13 residues. The CDR3 loop reads CASRPGHLGGYTF. The CDR3, as DNA: TGTGCCAGCAGACCGGGACACCTCGGGGGCTACACCTTC.

There are a few counts of this clonotype. The chain links TRBV20-1 to TRBJ2-3, with D maybe TRBD2 (6 bases). Germline V gene data show CDR1 as DFQATT and CDR2 as SNEGSKA (reference sequence). Trimming took 6 bases from V and 0 from J, leaving 16 bases between them. CDR3 length: 15 amino acids. CDR3 nucleotide sequence: TGCAGTGCGATGGGTAGCGGACGAAGCACAGATACGCAGTATTTT. Translating it yields CSAMGSGRSTDTQYF.

In its sample, this clonotype was seen a few times. J is TRBJ2-3 and V is TRBV20-1, with D possibly being TRBD2 (6 bases). The CDR3 totals 12 residues. In germline, CDR1 is DFQATT, CDR2 SNEGSKA (reference sequence). Trimming shortened V by 1 base and J by 5 bases, and 7 bases separated the two germline ends. The CDR3 loop reads CSARGAGDTQYF. The CDR3 DNA reads as TGCAGTGCTAGAGGAGCGGGAGATACGCAGTATTTT.

This clonotype has at least ten counts. V usage is TRBV11-2 and J usage is TRBJ2-5; 9 nucleotides align to TRBD2. This CDR3 is 16 amino acids long. V trimming: 0 bases; J trimming: 4 bases; junction bases outside the gene matches: 6. The germline CDR1 and CDR2 sequences are SGHAT and FQNNGV. CDR3 amino acids: CASSLDSAGGPETQYF. CDR3 DNA: TGTGCCAGCAGCTTAGATTCCGCGGGGGGGCCAGAGACCCAGTACTTC.

This clonotype occurred many times. A clone one base away is much larger, so this may be a read error. This chain links TRBV30 with TRBJ1-6; D perhaps matches TRBD1 (6 bases). This CDR3 is 13 amino acids long. Germline assignment: CDR1 GTSNPN and CDR2 SVGIG (reference sequence). The CDR3 is CAWGTGLSSPLNF. In nucleotides, the CDR3 is TGTGCCTGGGGTACAGGGTTGAGTTCACCCCTCAACTTT.

This clonotype was found many times. The chain is built from TRBV5-1 and TRBJ1-3; TRBD1 aligns across 8 bases. Unmatched junction bases numbered 8, after V lost 5 bases and J lost 10 bases. This CDR3 is built from 13 residues. The germline CDR1 and CDR2 sequences are SGHRS and YFSETQ. CDR3 protein: CASRMDREGTIYF. The CDR3 DNA reads TGCGCCAGCAGGATGGACAGGGAAGGAACCATATATTTT.

Many counts were recorded for this clonotype. The gene calls are TRBV7-6 and TRBJ1-2; the D is unclear. Germline CDR1 is SGHVS and CDR2 is FNYEAQ. Trimming removed 1 base at V and 4 bases at J, with 10 bases between. This CDR3 is built from 14 residues. The CDR3 nucleotides are TGTGCCAGCAGCTTAGGGATAGTTGGCTATGGCTACACCTTC. Translating it yields CASSLGIVGYGYTF. The variable domain in full, completed from reference TRBV7-6 and TRBJ1-2, reads GAGVSQSPRYKVTKRGQDVALRCDPISGHVSLYWYRQALGQGPEFLTYFNYEAQQDKSGLPNDRFSAERPEGSISTLTIQRTEQRDSAMYRCASSLGIVGYGYTFGSGTRLTVV.

This clonotype was counted at least ten times. The chain couples TRBV7-9 to TRBJ2-3, with D possibly matching TRBD2 (5 bases). The germline gives CDR1 SEHNR, CDR2 FQNEAQ (reference sequence). The CDR3 contains 15 residues. V lost 0 bases and J lost 0, with 7 bases in between. As DNA, the CDR3 is TGTGCCAGCAGCTTAGCGAGCGGAAGCACAGATACGCAGTATTTT. This codes for CASSLASGSTDTQYF.

This clonotype was seen many times. The chain joins TRBV7-9 to TRBJ2-5; TRBD1 is a possible D gene (5 bases). Trimming stripped 8 bases from V and 5 bases from J, with 12 bases between. Germline lookup yields CDR1 SEHNR and CDR2 FQNEAQ (reference sequence). CDR3 size: 12 residues. Written as DNA, the CDR3 is TGTGCCAGCGGGTCACACAGGGAGACCCAGTACTTC. Translation: CASGSHRETQYF.

This clonotype was detected ten times or more. This chain connects TRBV5-4 to TRBJ1-1; no clear D gene. The germline gives CDR1 SGHNT, CDR2 YYREEE (reference sequence). This CDR3 has 15 residues. V shed 3 bases and J shed 1 base, with 13 bases lying between them. CDR3 amino acids: CASSSPPGRNTEAFF. DNA for the CDR3: TGTGCCAGCAGCTCTCCCCCGGGCAGGAACACTGAAGCTTTCTTT.